These 9 T cell receptor beta chains were all obtained from the same sample, sequenced in a study of draining lymph node invasion in breast cancer. A single record per CDR3 protein comes from TCRdb applying MiXCR to the bulk RNA-seq reads. The repertoire consists of nearly 2,500 distinct CDR3 sequences, with 70% to 90% occurring once and the leading ten covering approximately 1.4%. Memory conventional CD4 T cells were sorted as CD4+ CD45RA- CD25- cells. Material: sorted memory CD4+ effector T cells from a lymph node. These receptors all stem from a female donor with luminal breast cancer.

The chain combines TRBV13 with TRBJ1-2; the D gene is possibly TRBD1 (5 bases). In germline, CDR1 is PRHDT, CDR2 FYEKMQ (reference sequence). The CDR3 is 15 amino acids. V was trimmed by 5 bases and J by 2 bases, leaving 15 bases between them. The CDR3 DNA is TGTGCCAGCAGCCTGGAAAGGTGGGGCAACTATGGCTACACCTTC. As protein: CASSLERWGNYGYTF.

The gene calls are TRBV7-9 and TRBJ1-5; D ambiguous. The V and J ends lost 4 bases and 3 bases respectively, with 10 bases between them. This CDR3 is 14 amino acids long. Germline lookup yields CDR1 SEHNR and CDR2 FQNEAQ (reference sequence). Here the CDR3 reads CASSSVLDNQPQHF. CDR3 in DNA: TGTGCCAGCAGCTCCGTCCTCGACAATCAGCCCCAGCATTTT.

CDR3 nucleotides: TGTGCCAGCAGCCCTGCCTTCGGGGGGCAAAGCCAAGAGACCCAGTACTTC. Amino acid sequence: CASSPAFGGQSQETQYF. This chain uses TRBV7-9 with TRBJ2-5; D perhaps matches TRBD2 (7 bases). The germline gives CDR1 SEHNR, CDR2 FQNEAQ (reference sequence). CDR3 length equals 17 residues. V lost 5 bases and J lost 1, with 20 bases in between.

This chain links TRBV5-1 with TRBJ2-5; 9 positions agree with TRBD2. From germline, CDR1 is SGHRS and CDR2 YFSETQ. This CDR3 is built from 16 residues. The V gene end was trimmed by 4 bases and the J gene end by 0 bases; junction bases not matched to a gene: 7. The CDR3 reads CASSKSTSGDQETQYF. CDR3 DNA sequence: TGCGCCAGCAGCAAATCGACTAGCGGAGACCAAGAGACCCAGTACTTC.

Details on this clonotype: In this CDR3 the conserved last residue, phenylalanine or tryptophan, is missing, so a read error is likely. No DNA is shown, since the ends of the CDR3 on it are uncertain; the CDR3 is the one TCRdb lists. J is TRBJ2-3 and V is TRBV21-1; the table's TRBD2 call for D was not verified on the DNA. TRBV21-1 is a listed pseudogene. From its first to its last residue, the CDR3 has 10 amino acids. CDR3 sequence reads: CASSLGGRYY.

This sequence joins TRBV9 and TRBJ1-2; a weak D match, TRBD1 (5 bases). Trimming stripped 1 base from V and 7 bases from J, with 11 bases between. The CDR3 totals 13 residues. Germline-derived CDR1 and CDR2 are SGDLS and YYNGEE. This CDR3 is CASSVISGIGYTF. The CDR3 nucleotides are TGTGCCAGCAGCGTAATTTCAGGGATTGGCTACACCTTC.

The CDR3 DNA sequence: TGTGCCAGCAGCACGGGGACGGTAAACTATGGCTACACCTTC. Its protein product is CASSTGTVNYGYTF. The genes are TRBV5-6 and TRBJ1-2, with a tentative D call TRBD1 (5 bases). CDR1 is SGHDT, CDR2 YYEEEE, per germline. V dropped 4 bases and J dropped 2 bases, with 12 bases sitting between them. The CDR3 loop spans 14 amino acids.

This clonotype was picked up one time. CDR3 region: CASAPGGRSQPQHF. CDR3 nucleotide sequence: TGTGCCAGCGCCCCCGGGGGGAGGTCTCAGCCCCAGCATTTT. V and J are TRBV28 and TRBJ1-5, with D possibly TRBD1 on 5 matching bases. The V and J ends lost 8 bases and 6 bases respectively, with 17 bases between them. The CDR3 has 14 amino acids. Germline V gene sequence: CDR1 MDHEN, CDR2 SYDVKM.

The chain is built from TRBV12-3 or TRBV12-4 and TRBJ1-1; possible D gene TRBD1, 5 bases. Trimming removed 5 bases at V and 5 bases at J, with 18 bases between. This CDR3 has 15 residues. The CDR3 sequence is CASSPTGGLGTEAFF. In nucleotides, the CDR3 is TGTGCCAGCAGTCCCACGGGGGGTTTGGGGACTGAAGCTTTCTTT.